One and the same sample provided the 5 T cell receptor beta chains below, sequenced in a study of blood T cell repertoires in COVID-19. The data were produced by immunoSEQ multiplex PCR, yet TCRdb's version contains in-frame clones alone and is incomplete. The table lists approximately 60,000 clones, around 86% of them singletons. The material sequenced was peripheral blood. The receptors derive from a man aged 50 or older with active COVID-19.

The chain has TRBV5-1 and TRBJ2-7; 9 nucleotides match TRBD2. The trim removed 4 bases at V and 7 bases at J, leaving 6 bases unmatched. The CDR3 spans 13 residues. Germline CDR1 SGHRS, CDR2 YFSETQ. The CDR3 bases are TGCGCCAGCAGCCGAGCGGGGGGAGGTGAGCAGTACTTC. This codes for CASSRAGGGEQYF. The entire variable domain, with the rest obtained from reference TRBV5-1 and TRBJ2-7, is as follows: KAGVTQTPRYLIKTRGQQVTLSCSPISGHRSVSWYQQTPGQGLQFLFEYFSETQRNKGNFPGRFSGRQFSNSRSEMNVSTLELGDSALYLCASSRAGGGEQYFGPGTRLTVT.

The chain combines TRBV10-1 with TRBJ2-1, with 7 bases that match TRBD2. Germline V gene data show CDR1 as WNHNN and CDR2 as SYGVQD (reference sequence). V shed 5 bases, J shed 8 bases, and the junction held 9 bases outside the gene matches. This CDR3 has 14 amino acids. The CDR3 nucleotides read TGCGCCAGCAGTCGGGACCAGCGGGGCGATGAGCAGTTCTTC. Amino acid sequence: CASSRDQRGDEQFF.

The CDR3 loop is CASSQGGGTQYF. The CDR3 DNA reads as TGTGCCAGCAGCCAAGGAGGCGGTACGCAGTATTTT. The rearrangement uses TRBV11-2 and TRBJ2-3; maybe TRBD2 (5 bases). This CDR3 has 12 residues. Germline assignment: CDR1 SGHAT and CDR2 FQNNGV. V was clipped by 5 bases and J by 8 bases, with 11 bases between them.

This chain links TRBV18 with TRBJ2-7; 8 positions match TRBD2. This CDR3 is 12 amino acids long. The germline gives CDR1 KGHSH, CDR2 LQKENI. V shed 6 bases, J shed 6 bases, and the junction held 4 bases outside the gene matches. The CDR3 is CASSLGLAEQYF. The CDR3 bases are TGTGCCAGCTCGCTCGGACTAGCCGAGCAGTACTTC.

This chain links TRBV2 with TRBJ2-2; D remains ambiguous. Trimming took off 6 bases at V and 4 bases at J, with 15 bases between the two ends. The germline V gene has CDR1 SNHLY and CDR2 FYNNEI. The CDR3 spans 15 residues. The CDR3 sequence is CASRVRSRSTGELFF. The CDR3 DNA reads TGTGCCAGCAGGGTGCGGTCTAGGAGCACCGGGGAGCTGTTTTTT.